Shown below are 32 T cell receptor beta chains from a single sample sequenced in a study of breast tumors, draining lymph nodes, adjacent tissues. One entry per CDR3 protein results from TCRdb running MiXCR on the multiplex PCR reads. This table has about 200,000 distinct CDR3 sequences, approximately 31% appearing once. The lymph nodes were axillary draining lymph nodes from breast cancer patients. Sequencing was performed on axillary lymph node tissue. The source is a female donor with breast cancer. Some clones in this sample may be carry-over from other donors' samples.

This clonotype occurred a few times. The V and J genes are TRBV4-1 and TRBJ2-7, with D tentatively TRBD1 (6 bases). Trimming pared 7 bases from V and 3 bases from J, leaving 13 bases between. The CDR3 contains 13 residues. Per germline, CDR1 MGHRA and CDR2 YSYEKL. CDR3 loop: CASTQGLGYEQYF. CDR3 nucleotide sequence: TGCGCCAGCACTCAGGGGTTGGGCTACGAGCAGTACTTC.

This clonotype was found many times. This rearrangement joins TRBV6-6 to TRBJ2-7; D unclear. CDR1 is MNHNY and CDR2 is SVGAGI in the germline V gene (reference sequence). The CDR3 is 12 amino acids. The ends were cut back, 2 bases at V and 3 bases at J, with 5 bases in the middle. The CDR3 sequence: CASSYTNYEQYF. The CDR3 DNA reads as TGTGCCAGCAGTTACACGAACTACGAGCAGTACTTC.

This clonotype was counted a few times. This may be a read error, as it is one base from a much larger clone. The V and J genes are TRBV20-1 and TRBJ2-5; D possibly corresponds to TRBD2 (6 bases). From germline, CDR1 is DFQATT and CDR2 SNEGSKA (reference sequence). The length of the CDR3 is 12 residues. The CDR3 reads CSARLGEETPYF. As DNA, the CDR3 is TGCAGTGCTCGACTAGGGGAAGAGACCCCGTACTTC.

J is TRBJ2-2 and V is TRBV7-9, with no clear D. With 5 bases removed from V and 9 bases from J, the gap between germline ends came to 16 bases. CDR3 length: 14 amino acids. Germline V gene lookup returns CDR1 SEHNR and CDR2 FQNEAQ (reference sequence). CDR3 bases: TGTGCCAGCAGCCTAAATCGGGCTACCAGGGAGCTGTTTTTT. It codes for CASSLNRATRELFF.

In this sample, this clonotype turned up many times. This rearrangement joins TRBV20-1 to TRBJ1-4; a possible D gene is TRBD1 (6 bases). This CDR3 has 13 residues. Germline values: CDR1 DFQATT, CDR2 SNEGSKA (reference sequence). The V gene lost 6 bases and the J gene lost 6 bases, with 14 bases spanning the gap. The CDR3 loop is CSAWTALHEKLFF. CDR3 nucleotide sequence: TGCAGTGCCTGGACAGCTTTACATGAAAAACTGTTTTTT.

The chain has TRBV9 and TRBJ2-5; 9 nucleotides align to TRBD2. The J segment lost 2 bases and the V segment lost 3 bases, leaving 8 bases of the junction unmatched. Germline CDR1 and CDR2: SGDLS and YYNGEE. CDR3 length: 16 amino acids. The CDR3 sequence is CASSAHLAGNQETQYF. The DNA for the CDR3 is TGTGCCAGCAGCGCCCACCTAGCGGGAAATCAAGAGACCCAGTACTTC.

This rearrangement joins TRBV13 to TRBJ1-2; D perhaps matches TRBD1 (6 bases). Trimming removed 6 bases from V and 8 bases from J, with 10 bases in between. CDR1 PRHDT and CDR2 FYEKMQ come from the germline V gene (reference sequence). There are 11 residues in the CDR3. CDR3 sequence: CASRAGAGYTF. The CDR3 DNA sequence: TGTGCCAGCAGGGCAGGGGCAGGCTACACCTTC.

The rearrangement uses TRBV29-1 and TRBJ2-2; a possible D gene is TRBD1 (6 bases). Germline CDR1 is SQVTM and CDR2 is ANQGSEA. The CDR3 is made up of 14 amino acids. The germline V and J ends were trimmed by 8 bases and 6 bases, with 19 bases remaining between them. The CDR3 sequence is CSQDNRAGPGELFF. As DNA, the CDR3 is TGCAGCCAAGATAACAGGGCAGGACCCGGGGAGCTGTTTTTT.

With respect to this clonotype: With a much larger clone just one base away, this may be a read error. This rearrangement joins TRBV6-6 to TRBJ2-1, with a tentative D call TRBD1 (5 bases). Germline V lookup: CDR1 MNHNY, CDR2 SVGAGI (reference sequence). Trimming removed 8 bases at V and 1 base at J, with 15 bases between. The CDR3 consists of 15 residues. The CDR3: CASGHRTASYNEQFF. CDR3 DNA: TGTGCCAGCGGACATCGGACCGCATCCTACAATGAGCAGTTCTTC.

In its sample, this clonotype was seen many times. V is TRBV7-9 and J is TRBJ2-7, with 10 bases aligning to TRBD2. The V and J ends lost 1 base and 2 bases, in that order; junction bases with no gene match: 2. The V gene's germline CDR1 is SEHNR and CDR2 FQNEAQ (reference sequence). CDR3 length equals 15 residues. In DNA, the CDR3 is TGTGCCAGCAGCTTAGGGAGCGGGGGGGCCTACGAGCAGTACTTC. As protein: CASSLGSGGAYEQYF.

This clonotype was seen many times. The genes are TRBV4-1 and TRBJ2-2; perhaps TRBD1 as D (6 bases). Deletions cut 2 bases from V and 5 bases from J, with 15 bases between. The germline gives CDR1 MGHRA, CDR2 YSYEKL. The CDR3 consists of 16 residues. This CDR3 reads CASSQNRALGTGELFF. Written as DNA, the CDR3 is TGCGCCAGCAGCCAAAACAGGGCGCTTGGGACCGGGGAGCTGTTTTTT.

In this sample, this clonotype turned up many times. The chain joins TRBV7-9 to TRBJ2-4; 9 bases agree with TRBD1. V shed 5 bases and J 3 bases; nucleotides not matched to a gene: 8. Germline assignment: CDR1 SEHNR and CDR2 FQNEAQ (reference sequence). The CDR3 length is 16 residues. The CDR3 loop is CASSPLGQGGKNIQYF. Here the CDR3 DNA reads TGTGCCAGCAGCCCGTTGGGACAGGGCGGCAAAAACATTCAGTACTTC.

This clonotype was picked up many times. The chain carries TRBV7-9 and TRBJ1-6; D is perhaps TRBD1 (5 bases). The V and J ends lost 3 bases and 7 bases respectively, with 13 bases between them. Looked up from germline, CDR1 is SEHNR and CDR2 is FQNEAQ (reference sequence). The CDR3 has 15 amino acids. CDR3 loop: CASSFDGRGNSPLHF. The DNA of the CDR3 is TGTGCCAGCAGCTTCGATGGTCGGGGGAATTCACCCCTCCACTTT.

This clonotype showed up many times. In DNA form, the CDR3 reads TGCAGCGTTGAGGCTCGCGGAGTCTCTGGAAACACCATATATTTT. Residues: CSVEARGVSGNTIYF. The chain employs TRBV29-1 and TRBJ1-3; the D is unclear. The V and J ends lost 3 bases and 0 bases respectively, with 12 bases between them. Germline V gene sequence: CDR1 SQVTM, CDR2 ANQGSEA. The CDR3 runs to 15 residues.

Ten or more counts support this clonotype. The chain uses TRBV20-1 and TRBJ2-1; D unclear. Deletions cut 1 base from V and 10 bases from J, with 11 bases between. Germline V gives CDR1 DFQATT, CDR2 SNEGSKA (reference sequence). CDR3 length equals 12 residues. The CDR3 DNA sequence: TGCAGTGCTAGAGGTCCCGGTAGGGAGCAGTTCTTC. Its translation is CSARGPGREQFF.

A remark on this clonotype: The conserved phenylalanine or tryptophan is not found at the CDR3 terminus, so this likely reflects a read error. The V call is TRBV7-2, the J call TRBJ2-5; maybe TRBD2 (6 bases). CDR1 and CDR2 from the germline V gene are SGHTA and FQGNSA. The CDR3 loop spans 15 amino acids. The CDR3 sequence: CASSLLGGLQETQYL. CDR3 coding DNA: TGTGCCAGTAGCTTACTGGGAGGCCTACAAGAGACCCAGTACCTC.

This clonotype has a count of ten or more. The V gene is TRBV7-3, the J gene TRBJ2-1; D might be TRBD1 (8 bases). V was shortened by 6 bases and J by 4 bases, with 19 bases between the two germline ends. The germline gives CDR1 SGHTA, CDR2 FQGTGA. The CDR3 covers 16 residues. The CDR3 DNA is TGTGCCAGCAGTCAGGGGGCGGCCGGGGGGTACAATGAGCAGTTCTTC. It translates to CASSQGAAGGYNEQFF.

This clonotype was seen ten or more times. The V and J genes are TRBV6-4 and TRBJ2-1; no clear D gene. Germline V CDR1 and CDR2: MRHNA, SNTAGT. Trimming took off 5 bases at V and 10 bases at J, with 6 bases between the two ends. The CDR3 is 10 amino acids. CDR3 sequence: CASSKREQFF. As DNA, the CDR3 is TGTGCCAGCAGTAAGAGGGAGCAGTTCTTC.

This clonotype was observed a few times. The chain employs TRBV6-6 and TRBJ1-5, with TRBD1 as a possible D gene (5 bases). V was pared by 5 bases and J by 8 bases, with 16 bases between. Germline V CDR1 and CDR2: MNHNY, SVGAGI (reference sequence). The length of the CDR3 is 14 residues. The CDR3 is CASSHSQGEKPQHF. In DNA, the CDR3 is TGTGCCAGCAGTCACAGCCAGGGTGAGAAGCCCCAGCATTTT.

To note about this clonotype: Being one base from a much bigger clone, this may be a read error. V usage is TRBV5-5 and J usage is TRBJ1-5, with D maybe TRBD1 (6 bases). Trimming stripped 3 bases from V and 0 bases from J, with 10 bases between. Germline V gives CDR1 SGHKS, CDR2 YYEKEE (reference sequence). The CDR3 covers 15 residues. The CDR3 nucleotides are TGTGCCAGCAGCTCCACAGGGTGTAGCAATCAGCCCCAGCATTTT. Translation gives CASSSTGCSNQPQHF.

This clonotype was counted ten times or more. The V and J genes are TRBV12-3 or TRBV12-4 and TRBJ2-2; 7 bases line up with TRBD2. The J segment lost 4 bases and the V segment lost 5 bases, leaving 1 base of the junction unmatched. CDR3 length: 13 residues. The CDR3 protein is CASSPGGTGELFF. CDR3 nucleotide sequence: TGTGCCAGCAGTCCGGGGGGCACCGGGGAGCTGTTTTTT.

This clonotype was seen many times. The J gene is TRBJ2-2, the V gene TRBV20-1; D is possibly TRBD1 or TRBD2 (5 bases each). V lost 1 base and J lost 4, with 10 bases in between. Looked up from germline, CDR1 is DFQATT and CDR2 is SNEGSKA (reference sequence). There are 14 residues in the CDR3. Written as DNA, the CDR3 is TGCAGTGCTAGAGGGGGGTCGATCACCGGGGAGCTGTTTTTT. As protein: CSARGGSITGELFF.

This clonotype was counted many times. The chain links TRBV27 to TRBJ1-6; the D gene is possibly TRBD1 (6 bases). Germline CDR1 reads MNHEY; CDR2 reads SMNVEV (reference sequence). V lost 4 bases, J lost 7 bases, and 14 bases lay in between. The CDR3 spans 15 residues. The CDR3 nucleotides read TGTGCCAGCAGTTATTGGGGGCAGGAGAATTCACCCCTCCACTTT. It yields the protein CASSYWGQENSPLHF.

This clonotype was seen at least ten times. This sequence joins TRBV19 and TRBJ1-5; 7 nucleotides match TRBD1. The CDR3 has 16 residues. CDR1 is LNHDA, CDR2 SQIVND, per germline (reference sequence). The V gene end was trimmed by 7 bases and the J gene end by 0 bases; junction bases not matched to a gene: 9. CDR3 sequence (DNA): TGTGCCAGTAAGGGGGCAGCCTTTTATAGCAATCAGCCCCAGCATTTT. Its translation is CASKGAAFYSNQPQHF.

There are many counts of this clonotype. J is TRBJ2-3 and V is TRBV3-1; D remains ambiguous. V lost 0 bases, J lost 5 bases, and 6 bases lay in between. Looked up from germline, CDR1 is LGHDT and CDR2 is YNNKEL (reference sequence). The CDR3 is made up of 13 amino acids. As DNA, the CDR3 is TGTGCCAGCAGCCAAGATGGGGAAGATACGCAGTATTTT. Amino acid sequence: CASSQDGEDTQYF.

This clonotype showed up many times. J is TRBJ2-2 and V is TRBV25-1, with D possibly being TRBD2 (7 bases). The germline CDR1 and CDR2 sequences are MGHDK and SYGVNS. V shed 8 bases and J shed 6 bases, with 16 bases lying between them. The CDR3 has 14 amino acids. This CDR3 reads CASGRGGRSGELFF. CDR3 coding DNA: TGTGCCAGCGGTCGCGGGGGCCGTTCCGGGGAGCTGTTTTTT.

This clonotype was observed at least ten times. The rearrangement links TRBV7-6 to TRBJ2-1; the match to TRBD2 covers 12 bases. The V gene end was trimmed by 8 bases and the J gene end by 9 bases; junction bases not matched to a gene: 8. The CDR3 runs 14 residues. Germline CDR1 reads SGHVS; CDR2 reads FNYEAQ. As DNA, the CDR3 is TGTGCCAGCGGCTCAGGACTAGCGGGGACTGAGCAGTTCTTC. The encoded protein is CASGSGLAGTEQFF.

This clonotype was picked up many times. The rearrangement uses TRBV12-3 or TRBV12-4 and TRBJ2-3; either TRBD1 or TRBD2 may supply D (6 bases each). V was shortened by 7 bases and J by 4 bases, with 27 bases between the two germline ends. This CDR3 comprises 18 residues. The CDR3 reads CASTPPVRGPLEADTQYF. In DNA, the CDR3 is TGTGCCAGCACCCCCCCCGTTCGGGGGCCTCTAGAGGCAGATACGCAGTATTTT.

This clonotype showed up many times. V and J are TRBV4-1 and TRBJ2-2; no clear D gene. CDR1 is MGHRA and CDR2 is YSYEKL in the germline V gene. The CDR3 extends over 14 amino acids. The ends were cut back, 3 bases at V and 4 bases at J, with 9 bases in the middle. The CDR3, as DNA: TGCGCCAGCAGCCAGGGCACCCTCACCGGGGAGCTGTTTTTT. Its protein product is CASSQGTLTGELFF.

The table lists this clonotype with many counts. This sequence joins TRBV28 and TRBJ1-5; 10 positions agree with TRBD1. Germline CDR1 reads MDHEN; CDR2 reads SYDVKM. CDR3 size: 15 residues. With 6 bases clipped from V and 3 bases from J, the junction kept 5 bases outside the gene matches. The CDR3 loop reads CASSPGTGVNQPQHF. The CDR3 DNA sequence: TGTGCCAGCAGCCCCGGGACAGGGGTCAATCAGCCCCAGCATTTT.

This clonotype was counted at least ten times. The J gene is TRBJ2-1, the V gene TRBV30; possibly TRBD2 for D (6 bases). The germline gives CDR1 GTSNPN, CDR2 SVGIG (reference sequence). CDR3 size: 16 residues. V dropped 0 bases and J dropped 6 bases, with 18 bases sitting between them. CDR3 protein: CAWSVAGRPLANEQFF. DNA of the CDR3: TGTGCCTGGAGTGTAGCGGGCCGACCCTTGGCCAATGAGCAGTTCTTC.

Ten or more counts support this clonotype. The rearrangement links TRBV20-1 to TRBJ1-2; 7 positions agree with TRBD1. CDR3 length: 14 amino acids. The junction had 5 bases not matched to a gene; V was cut back by 1 base and J by 3 bases. Germline CDR1 and CDR2: DFQATT and SNEGSKA (reference sequence). CDR3 in DNA: TGCAGTGCTAGAGGTCGACAGGGCCACTATGGCTACACCTTC. Protein sequence: CSARGRQGHYGYTF.